This TCR beta chain was found in a study of shared clonotypes between healthy human individuals. Naive-designated CD8 cells lacked CD45RO, were positively enriched for CCR7, and omitted terminally differentiated effector memory CD45RA+ cells. The V end lost 7 bases, the J end lost 3 bases, and 19 bases lay between the germline ends. Germline V gene lookup returns CDR1 SGHTA and CDR2 FQGNSA. This CDR3 has 15 residues. The study ran the assay at deep level. TCRdb's copy holds only in-frame clones and misses some; the assay was immunoSEQ multiplex PCR. The profile shows about 2.2 million clones, about 92% of them singletons. Whole-study results and caveats: Generation probabilities of non-shared clonotypes were lower (relative to those shared by all four donors). Rarefaction analysis demonstrated incomplete sorted-subset sequencing notwithstanding large depth. Naive subsets, compared against memory subsets, generally had larger estimated richness values.

Regarding this clone: Its antigen is as yet unknown.

This clonotype originated in a man younger than 35 in good health. Some clones in this sample may be carry-over from other donors' samples. The sequenced sample consisted of naive CD8+ T cells from PBMCs. The chain couples TRBV7-2 to TRBJ2-7, with D possibly TRBD2 on 5 matching bases. The CDR3 DNA is TGTGCCAGCAAACCTGAGGGAGCCTGGGGCTACGAGCAGTACTTC. It codes for CASKPEGAWGYEQYF.